This TCR beta chain was retrieved from a study of shared clonotypes between healthy human individuals. Only one count was recorded for this clone. Its antigen is not identified. V was clipped by 7 bases and J by 3 bases, with 13 bases between them. The germline V gene has CDR1 SQVTM and CDR2 ANQGSEA. The CDR3 is 12 residues long. Donors were Caucasian adults residing in Nashville, Tennessee, USA. Measured with immunoSEQ multiplex PCR; TCRdb has only the in-frame clones, and not every one. The repertoire holds about 380,000 clones, with around 96% as singletons. Notes on the study in general: Compared with clonotypes that all four donors shared, non-shared clonotypes had lower generation probabilities. Sampling was confined to blood; repertoires within tissues likely differ.

The sequence came from a man aged 25 to 40 in good health. The gene calls are TRBV29-1 and TRBJ2-7; D is uncertain. The source material was memory CD8+ T cells sorted from blood. Subset noted: CD45RO+ cells pooled with CCR7-negative TemRA cells. The CDR3 reads CSAVVEYYEQYF. Written as DNA, the CDR3 is TGCAGCGCTGTGGTAGAGTACTACGAGCAGTACTTC.